The 10 T cell receptor beta chains in this list originate from one sample, sequenced in a study of tumor-infiltrating lymphocytes in primary liver carcinoma. The source of the blood RNA was unsorted whole blood, and germline DNA was extracted as well. Starting from approximately 470 ng of total RNA, TCR beta cDNA was produced with a primer in the constant region. Three-round nested multiplex PCR performed with slightly modified ARM-PCR produced the TCR beta libraries. TRBV1-TRBV30 forward primers and a C-beta reverse primer were used in the first two PCR rounds, which each ran for about 10 cycles. MiXCR, applied by TCRdb to the multiplex PCR reads, yields one record per CDR3 protein. Among about 310,000 distinct CDR3 sequences, around three fifths were seen once, and the ten largest hold roughly 9%. Sequenced input: peripheral blood. The receptors were sampled from a man in his forties or fifties with primary liver carcinoma and hepatitis B virus infection.

This clonotype was detected many times. V and J are TRBV6-6 and TRBJ2-1, with 9 bases fitting TRBD2. Germline V gene sequence: CDR1 MNHNY, CDR2 SVGAGI (reference sequence). The trim removed 8 bases at V and 3 bases at J, leaving 5 bases unmatched. The CDR3 has 14 residues. The CDR3 coding sequence is TGTGCCAGCTGTGGAGCGGGAGGCTACAATGAGCAGTTCTTC. This translates into CASCGAGGYNEQFF.

This clonotype came up a few times. This sequence joins TRBV28 and TRBJ1-5; a possible D gene is TRBD1 (5 bases). V was pared by 7 bases and J by 0 bases, with 10 bases between. The CDR3 contains 14 residues. Germline assignment: CDR1 MDHEN and CDR2 SYDVKM. Here the CDR3 reads CASTRVNSNQPQHF. CDR3 in DNA: TGTGCCAGCACCAGGGTAAATAGCAATCAGCCCCAGCATTTT.

There are a few counts of this clonotype. The CDR3 DNA sequence: TGTGCCAGCAGTTCTATAATTAGCGGTCATGAGCAGTTCTTC. Its protein is CASSSIISGHEQFF. The V call is TRBV12-3 or TRBV12-4, the J call TRBJ2-1, with TRBD2 as a possible D gene (6 bases). The CDR3 runs to 14 residues. V lost 4 bases and J 8 bases, leaving 15 bases between the germline ends.

The V gene is TRBV28, the J gene TRBJ1-1; D perhaps matches TRBD1 (6 bases). The germline CDR1 and CDR2 sequences are MDHEN and SYDVKM. Trimming pared 2 bases from V and 3 bases from J, leaving 19 bases between. The CDR3 runs 17 residues. In DNA, the CDR3 is TGTGCCAGCAGTTTACTTAAAACCGGGACAATAGACACTGAAGCTTTCTTT. Its translation: CASSLLKTGTIDTEAFF. Full variable domain (remainder filled in from reference TRBV28 and TRBJ1-1): DVKVTQSSRYLVKRTGEKVFLECVQDMDHENMFWYRQDPGLGLRLIYFSYDVKMKEKGDIPEGYSVSREKKERFSLILESASTNQTSMYLCASSLLKTGTIDTEAFFGQGTRLTVV.

Notes on this clonotype: One junction end does not reproduce the germline sequence, and a read error may be involved. The chain couples TRBV4-3 to TRBJ1-2, with D possibly being TRBD1 (5 bases). Germline-derived CDR1 and CDR2 are LGHNA and YSLEER. This CDR3 is 16 amino acids long. The CDR3 region is CTSSQYTGAIGDGYTF. CDR3 nucleotides: TGCACCAGCAGCCAATATACAGGAGCGATAGGGGATGGCTACACCTTC.

This clonotype was seen once. This chain uses TRBV29-1 with TRBJ1-1; possible D gene TRBD1, 5 bases. Germline CDR1 SQVTM, CDR2 ANQGSEA. The CDR3 is made up of 15 amino acids. This CDR3 reads CIVGAGWGTNTEAFF. Here the CDR3 DNA reads TGCATCGTAGGCGCAGGGTGGGGTACGAACACTGAAGCTTTCTTT.

This rearrangement joins TRBV11-1 to TRBJ2-7; TRBD2 matches at 8 bases. V shed 3 bases and J 10 bases; nucleotides not matched to a gene: 11. The CDR3 loop spans 14 amino acids. Germline V gives CDR1 SGHAT, CDR2 FQDESV (reference sequence). In nucleotides, the CDR3 is TGTGCCAGCAGCTTCTTCGGGAGGGACTACTATCAGTACTTC. This encodes CASSFFGRDYYQYF.

Regarding this clonotype: The junction departs from the called germline gene at one end, perhaps through a read error. The V and J genes are TRBV29-1 and TRBJ2-5; D gene ambiguous. Germline CDR1 is SQVTM and CDR2 is ANQGSEA. The CDR3 runs 12 residues. The CDR3 is CSCRVGQETQYF. The CDR3 region has the DNA TGTAGCTGTCGGGTGGGCCAGGAGACCCAGTACTTC.

The chain has TRBV19 and TRBJ2-2; 7 bases map to TRBD2. With V trimmed by 7 bases and J by 4 bases, 9 bases remained unmatched. Germline-derived CDR1 and CDR2 are LNHDA and SQIVND (reference sequence). The length of the CDR3 is 15 residues. The CDR3 region is CASTHGRMGTGELFF. CDR3 bases: TGTGCCAGTACTCACGGGAGGATGGGCACCGGGGAGCTGTTTTTT. The full variable domain, its missing parts supplied by reference TRBV19 and TRBJ2-2, is DGGITQSPKYLFRKEGQNVTLSCEQNLNHDAMYWYRQDPGQGLRLIYYSQIVNDFQKGDIAEGYSVSREKKESFPLTVTSAQKNPTAFYLCASTHGRMGTGELFFGEGSRLTVL.

This clonotype appeared a few times. The V gene is TRBV7-9, the J gene TRBJ2-3; 10 bases are shared with TRBD2. The germline V gene encodes CDR1 SEHNR and CDR2 FQNEAQ (reference sequence). The V segment lost 8 bases and the J segment 6 bases; nucleotides outside the gene matches: 5. The CDR3 has 13 residues. CDR3 sequence (DNA): TGTGCCAGCGAGGGACTAGCGATGGATACGCAGTATTTT. Translation: CASEGLAMDTQYF. The variable domain in full, with the rest retrieved from reference TRBV7-9 and TRBJ2-3, is DTGVSQNPRHKITKRGQNVTFRCDPISEHNRLYWYRQTLGQGPEFLTYFQNEAQLEKSRLLSDRFSAERPKGSFSTLEIQRTEQGDSAMYLCASEGLAMDTQYFGPGTRLTVL.